The next 31 T cell receptor beta chains were all read from a single sample in a study of regulatory T cells in long-lasting Graves disease. The time point is: persistent/refractory GD, antithyroid drugs over 5 years with positive TRAb. With RNA extracted from PBMCs as input, the TCR library was made. CDR3 regions were amplified by Arm-PCR using iRepertoire HTBI primers to build TCR beta libraries. TCRdb used MiXCR to reprocess the multiplex PCR reads, holding one entry per CDR3 protein. The table has 310,000 or so distinct CDR3 sequences, roughly a fifth seen once; the top ten hold more than 55%. The sample here was peripheral blood mononuclear cells (PBMCs), taken when the disease was refractory, from a patient treated with antithyroid drugs. These TCRs come from a female donor with Graves disease.

The chain has TRBV19 and TRBJ1-5; no clear D gene. Trimming left V 6 bases short and J 6 bases short, with 12 bases between. Germline CDR1 is LNHDA and CDR2 is SQIVND (reference sequence). This CDR3 comprises 13 residues. For the CDR3, the DNA is TGTGCCAGTAGCCTTCCACTGGCTCAGCCCCAGCATTTT. As protein: CASSLPLAQPQHF.

There are many counts of this clonotype. The chain employs TRBV2 and TRBJ2-5; 9 bases agree with TRBD1. V shed 6 bases and J 4 bases; nucleotides not matched to a gene: 6. The CDR3 has 14 residues. Germline values: CDR1 SNHLY, CDR2 FYNNEI. CDR3 nucleotides: TGTGCCAGCAGCCGCACAGGGGGCGGAGAGACCCAGTACTTC. It is translated as CASSRTGGGETQYF.

In regard to this clonotype: Only one base separates this from a far larger clonotype, so it likely reflects a read error. The V call is TRBV7-2, the J call TRBJ2-5, with 8 bases identical to TRBD2. Trimming cost V 4 bases and J 4 bases; bases outside gene matches: 8. CDR1 SGHTA and CDR2 FQGNSA come from the germline V gene. The CDR3 has 15 amino acids. Written as DNA, the CDR3 is TGTGCCAGCAGCTCAGCGGGAGAAATGTCAGAGACCCAGTACTTC. It yields the protein CASSSAGEMSETQYF.

V and J are TRBV20-1 and TRBJ2-7; D is undetermined. Trimming took 6 bases from V and 2 from J, leaving 14 bases between them. The V gene's germline CDR1 is DFQATT and CDR2 SNEGSKA (reference sequence). The CDR3 consists of 13 residues. The CDR3 DNA reads TGCAGTGCCTCCCCATGGTCTGCCTACGAGCAGTACTTC. This sequence encodes CSASPWSAYEQYF.

This clonotype was detected ten times or more. The chain has TRBV7-9 and TRBJ1-4; 8 bases are shared with TRBD1. Looked up from germline, CDR1 is SEHNR and CDR2 is FQNEAQ (reference sequence). This CDR3 comprises 15 residues. V shed 5 bases and J 4 bases; nucleotides not matched to a gene: 6. This CDR3 is CASSPNRGNNEKLFF. Here the CDR3 DNA reads TGTGCCAGCAGCCCAAACAGGGGGAATAATGAAAAACTGTTTTTT.

The chain links TRBV25-1 to TRBJ1-5; D gene uncertain. The germline CDR1 and CDR2 sequences are MGHDK and SYGVNS. CDR3 size: 14 residues. V was clipped by 0 bases and J by 1 base, with 4 bases between them. The CDR3 coding sequence is TGTGCCAGCAGTGAATATGTCAGCAATCAGCCCCAGCATTTT. It codes for CASSEYVSNQPQHF.

This sequence joins TRBV6-2 or TRBV6-3 and TRBJ2-2, with 9 bases identical to TRBD1. Germline V lookup: CDR1 MNHEY, CDR2 SVGEGT. The CDR3 covers 16 residues. V dropped 5 bases and J dropped 3; count of bases not matched to a gene: 7. CDR3 amino acids: CASSPAGTGYTGELFF. The CDR3 DNA reads TGTGCCAGCAGTCCCGCCGGGACAGGGTACACCGGGGAGCTGTTTTTT.

This chain connects TRBV6-1 to TRBJ2-5, with D unclear. Trimming left V 7 bases short and J 2 bases short, with 8 bases between. Germline values: CDR1 MNHNS, CDR2 SASEGT. The CDR3 extends over 12 amino acids. CDR3 nucleotides: TGTGCCAGCACGAACACACAAGAGACCCAGTACTTC. This gives the protein CASTNTQETQYF.

This clonotype was detected ten times or more. The chain uses TRBV20-1 and TRBJ1-4, with 11 positions matching TRBD1. The V gene end was trimmed by 3 bases and the J gene end by 0 bases; junction bases not matched to a gene: 3. CDR1 is DFQATT and CDR2 is SNEGSKA in the germline V gene (reference sequence). The CDR3 totals 16 residues. CDR3 residues: CSASLGQGATNEKLFF. The CDR3 DNA is TGCAGTGCTAGTCTGGGACAGGGGGCAACTAATGAAAAACTGTTTTTT.

This clonotype appeared many times. Written as DNA, the CDR3 is TGTGCCAGCAGCTTAGGAGGGACAGATCTTGGTGGCTACACCTTC. Translation: CASSLGGTDLGGYTF. The chain uses TRBV7-2 and TRBJ1-2, with 7 nucleotides matching TRBD1. The junction had 9 bases not matched to a gene; V was cut back by 1 base and J by 7 bases. The CDR3 contains 15 residues. Germline lookup yields CDR1 SGHTA and CDR2 FQGNSA.

The chain links TRBV10-3 to TRBJ2-2, with 9 nucleotides matching TRBD1. Trimming took 6 bases from V and 3 from J; bases not matched to a gene: 5. CDR3 length: 15 amino acids. The germline V gene encodes CDR1 ENHRY and CDR2 SYGVKD. The CDR3 spells CAISGQGWDTGELFF. CDR3 DNA sequence: TGTGCCATCAGCGGACAGGGGTGGGACACCGGGGAGCTGTTTTTT.

The chain carries TRBV6-2 or TRBV6-3 and TRBJ2-2; no clear D gene. Germline V gene sequence: CDR1 MNHEY, CDR2 SVGEGT. Trimming took off 6 bases at V and 6 bases at J, with 11 bases between the two ends. The CDR3 has 13 residues. DNA for the CDR3: TGTGCCAGCAGACGGGCAATCTCCGGGGAGCTGTTTTTT. Amino acids: CASRRAISGELFF.

This clonotype occurred many times. The rearrangement joins TRBV27 to TRBJ1-4; TRBD1 matches at 9 bases. V was pared by 5 bases and J by 8 bases, with 6 bases of the junction left unmatched. Looked up from germline, CDR1 is MNHEY and CDR2 is SMNVEV (reference sequence). CDR3 size: 14 residues. The CDR3 spells CASSANRGQEKLFF. The CDR3 DNA sequence: TGTGCCAGCAGTGCAAACAGGGGGCAAGAAAAACTGTTTTTT.

There are many counts of this clonotype. V usage is TRBV12-3 or TRBV12-4 and J usage is TRBJ1-5; maybe TRBD1 (6 bases). V was shortened by 6 bases and J by 3 bases, with 12 bases between the two germline ends. The CDR3 length is 14 residues. CDR3 sequence (DNA): TGTGCCAGCAGCCTCGGACAGATCAATCAGCCCCAGCATTTT. This translates into CASSLGQINQPQHF.

This clonotype was seen ten or more times. The chain recombines TRBV11-2 with TRBJ2-5; TRBD2 might be the D (5 bases). Trimming cost V 2 bases and J 2 bases, with 6 bases left between them. The length of the CDR3 is 13 residues. Germline assignment: CDR1 SGHAT and CDR2 FQNNGV. The CDR3 loop is CASSLQRQETQYF. The CDR3 coding sequence is TGTGCCAGCAGCTTACAGCGGCAAGAGACCCAGTACTTC.

The V gene is TRBV19, the J gene TRBJ1-1, with a weak D call TRBD1 (6 bases). Germline CDR1 is LNHDA and CDR2 is SQIVND (reference sequence). V lost 4 bases to trimming and J lost 0 bases, with 21 bases between them. This CDR3 is built from 18 residues. CDR3 sequence (DNA): TGTGCCAGTAGTAAAAAGTCCCCAGGGAGGGGGATGAACACTGAAGCTTTCTTT. This gives the protein CASSKKSPGRGMNTEAFF.

The chain links TRBV3-1 to TRBJ1-2; no clear D. Germline V gene sequence: CDR1 LGHDT, CDR2 YNNKEL (reference sequence). This CDR3 comprises 15 residues. Trimming left V 1 base short and J 4 bases short, with 13 bases between. The CDR3 DNA reads as TGTGCCAGCAGCCAAGGGGTTGAGGGCACCTATGGCTACACCTTC. Encoded protein: CASSQGVEGTYGYTF. Full variable domain (rest looked up from reference TRBV3-1 and TRBJ1-2): DTAVSQTPKYLVTQMGNDKSIKCEQNLGHDTMYWYKQDSKKFLKIMFSYNNKELIINETVPNRFSPKSPDKAHLNLHINSLELGDSAVYFCASSQGVEGTYGYTFGSGTRLTVV.

The rearrangement links TRBV6-1 to TRBJ2-2; D may correspond to TRBD1 or TRBD2 (5 bases each). The CDR3 extends over 14 amino acids. V dropped 5 bases and J dropped 5 bases, with 12 bases sitting between them. The germline gives CDR1 MNHNS, CDR2 SASEGT. CDR3 loop: CASSYLGETGELFF. For the CDR3, the DNA is TGTGCCAGCAGTTACCTGGGGGAGACCGGGGAGCTGTTTTTT.

Many counts were recorded for this clonotype. CDR3 in DNA: TGTGCCAGCCGGGCCGGGCTCGAATCACCGCGGCATGAAAAACTGTTTTTT. Amino acid sequence: CASRAGLESPRHEKLFF. The V and J genes are TRBV6-1 and TRBJ1-4; D unclear. Germline values: CDR1 MNHNS, CDR2 SASEGT. The CDR3 has 17 amino acids. With 8 bases removed from V and 6 bases from J, the gap between germline ends came to 25 bases.

The table lists this clonotype with a few counts. The chain has TRBV9 and TRBJ2-7, with TRBD1 identical over 12 bases. V trimming: 0 bases; J trimming: 10 bases; junction bases outside the gene matches: 5. Germline lookup yields CDR1 SGDLS and CDR2 YYNGEE. CDR3 length: 14 residues. CDR3 sequence: CASSVGGTGGGQYF. CDR3 DNA sequence: TGTGCCAGCAGCGTAGGAGGGACAGGGGGCGGTCAGTACTTC.

The chain has TRBV5-1 and TRBJ1-2, with unresolved D. Trimming took 0 bases from V and 1 from J, leaving 10 bases between them. The CDR3 sequence is 15 residues long. Per the germline V gene, CDR1 is SGHRS and CDR2 is YFSETQ. The CDR3 loop reads CASSLGEGVNYGYTF. The CDR3 DNA reads as TGCGCCAGCAGCTTGGGAGAAGGAGTTAACTATGGCTACACCTTC. Variable domain in full (rest from reference TRBV5-1 and TRBJ1-2): KAGVTQTPRYLIKTRGQQVTLSCSPISGHRSVSWYQQTPGQGLQFLFEYFSETQRNKGNFPGRFSGRQFSNSRSEMNVSTLELGDSALYLCASSLGEGVNYGYTFGSGTRLTVV.

The chain has TRBV4-3 and TRBJ2-5; D may match TRBD1 or TRBD2 (5 bases each). The V gene's germline CDR1 is LGHNA and CDR2 YSLEER. Trimming took 4 bases from V and 10 from J, leaving 16 bases between them. This CDR3 is 13 amino acids long. DNA for the CDR3: TGCGCCAGCAGCCCTGGGACGGAGCAGGGCCAGTACTTC. Its protein is CASSPGTEQGQYF.

The chain is built from TRBV29-1 and TRBJ2-1, with no clear D. Germline V gene sequence: CDR1 SQVTM, CDR2 ANQGSEA. V lost 0 bases and J 11 bases, leaving 11 bases between the germline ends. The CDR3 consists of 12 residues. CDR3 in DNA: TGCAGCGTTGAAGACCCTCTTGGCCAGCAGTTCTTC. It specifies CSVEDPLGQQFF.

There are a few counts of this clonotype. The chain couples TRBV7-2 to TRBJ1-6; D ambiguous. V was cut by 1 base and J by 9 bases, with 19 bases left in between. The CDR3 loop spans 17 amino acids. Germline CDR1 reads SGHTA; CDR2 reads FQGNSA. The DNA of the CDR3 is TGTGCCAGCAGCTTAGGGTTTTGGGTCCGGGAAGGTTCACCCCTCCACTTT. It specifies CASSLGFWVREGSPLHF.

This clonotype was seen ten or more times. This chain uses TRBV20-1 with TRBJ2-5; a possible D gene is TRBD1 (5 bases). CDR1 and CDR2 (germline): DFQATT, SNEGSKA (reference sequence). Trimming cost V 3 bases and J 5 bases, with 10 bases left between them. This CDR3 contains 12 residues. This chain's CDR3 is CSASNRRETQYF. CDR3 bases: TGCAGTGCTAGCAACAGGCGCGAGACCCAGTACTTC.

The count of this clonotype is one. The V call is TRBV18, the J call TRBJ1-5, with 9 bases aligning to TRBD1. The junction had 13 bases not matched to a gene; V was cut back by 6 bases and J by 4 bases. This CDR3 comprises 17 residues. CDR1 is KGHSH, CDR2 LQKENI, per germline. CDR3 DNA sequence: TGTGCCAGCTCCCTCAACTCCGGACAGGGGACAAATCAGCCCCAGCATTTT. Its translation is CASSLNSGQGTNQPQHF.

V and J are TRBV12-3 or TRBV12-4 and TRBJ1-5; 8 bases align to TRBD1. The length of the CDR3 is 15 residues. V lost 2 bases and J lost 3; bases outside the gene matches: 3. CDR3 region: CASSLTGGPNQPQHF. As DNA, the CDR3 is TGTGCCAGCAGTTTAACAGGGGGACCCAATCAGCCCCAGCATTTT.

Regarding this clonotype: A clone one base away is much larger, so this may be a read error. The rearrangement uses TRBV27 and TRBJ2-7, with 9 bases identical to TRBD1. This CDR3 has 15 residues. Germline CDR1 reads MNHEY; CDR2 reads SMNVEV (reference sequence). CDR3 sequence (DNA): TGTGTCAGCAGTAAAGATCATGACAGGGGGTACGAGCAGTACTTC. Encoded protein: CVSSKDHDRGYEQYF.

The sample holds a few counts of this clonotype. The V call is TRBV7-8, the J call TRBJ2-4, with 8 bases fitting TRBD1. The CDR3 extends over 16 amino acids. Germline V CDR1 and CDR2: SGHVS, FQNEAQ. The trim removed 2 bases at V and 8 bases at J, leaving 11 bases unmatched. The CDR3 loop is CASSLNPPTGGHIQYF. The CDR3 region has the DNA TGTGCCAGCAGCTTAAACCCCCCAACAGGGGGGCACATTCAGTACTTC.

The rearrangement uses TRBV7-9 and TRBJ2-1, with TRBD1 identical over 10 bases. The CDR3 is made up of 15 amino acids. CDR1 is SEHNR, CDR2 FQNEAQ, per germline (reference sequence). J was trimmed by 9 bases and V by 5 bases; bases with no gene match: 10. The CDR3 loop reads CASSPGQGGASEQFF. The CDR3 DNA reads TGTGCCAGCAGCCCAGGACAGGGGGGTGCGAGTGAGCAGTTCTTC.

The chain employs TRBV5-1 and TRBJ2-1; 7 bases map to TRBD1. With 1 base clipped from V and 4 bases from J, the junction kept 11 bases outside the gene matches. CDR1 and CDR2 from the germline V gene are SGHRS and YFSETQ. The CDR3 loop spans 17 amino acids. The CDR3 spells CASSLPSTGLTYNEQFF. The CDR3 DNA follows: TGCGCCAGCAGCTTGCCATCGACAGGGCTAACGTACAATGAGCAGTTCTTC.